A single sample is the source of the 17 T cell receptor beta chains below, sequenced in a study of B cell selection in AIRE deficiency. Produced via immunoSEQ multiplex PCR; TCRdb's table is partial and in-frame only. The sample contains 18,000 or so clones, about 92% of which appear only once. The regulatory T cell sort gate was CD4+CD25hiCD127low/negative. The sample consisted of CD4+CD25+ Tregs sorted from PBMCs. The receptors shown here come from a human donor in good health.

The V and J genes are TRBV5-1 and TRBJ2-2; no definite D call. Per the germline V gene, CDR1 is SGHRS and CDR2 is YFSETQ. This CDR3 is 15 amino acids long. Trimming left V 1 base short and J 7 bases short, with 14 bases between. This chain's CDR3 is CASSLIQKNVGELFF. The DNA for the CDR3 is TGCGCCAGCAGCTTGATCCAAAAGAACGTCGGGGAGCTGTTTTTT.

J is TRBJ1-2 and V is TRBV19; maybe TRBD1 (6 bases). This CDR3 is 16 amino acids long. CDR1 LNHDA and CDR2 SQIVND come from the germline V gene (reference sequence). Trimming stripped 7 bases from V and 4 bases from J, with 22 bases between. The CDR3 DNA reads TGTGCCAGTACTGATCCCGGGGGCGGCATTAGCTATGGCTACACCTTC. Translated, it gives CASTDPGGGISYGYTF.

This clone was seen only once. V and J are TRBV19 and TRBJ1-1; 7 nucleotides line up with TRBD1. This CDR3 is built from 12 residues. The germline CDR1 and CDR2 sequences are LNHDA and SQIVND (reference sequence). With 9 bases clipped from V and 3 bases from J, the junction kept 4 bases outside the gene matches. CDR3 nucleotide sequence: TGTGCCAGCAAAACAGGGGACACTGAAGCTTTCTTT. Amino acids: CASKTGDTEAFF.

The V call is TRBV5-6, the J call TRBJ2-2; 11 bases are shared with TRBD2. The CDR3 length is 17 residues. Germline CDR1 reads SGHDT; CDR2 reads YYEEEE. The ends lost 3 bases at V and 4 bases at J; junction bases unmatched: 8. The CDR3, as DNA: TGTGCCAGCAGCTATAGCGGGAGGGCCTTAAGCACCGGGGAGCTGTTTTTT. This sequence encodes CASSYSGRALSTGELFF.

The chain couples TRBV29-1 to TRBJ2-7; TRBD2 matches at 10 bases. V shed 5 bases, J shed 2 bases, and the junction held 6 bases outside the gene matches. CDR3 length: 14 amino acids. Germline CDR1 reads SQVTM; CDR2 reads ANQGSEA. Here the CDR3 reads CSVQGTSDTYEQYF. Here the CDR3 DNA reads TGCAGCGTTCAAGGGACTAGCGACACCTACGAGCAGTACTTC.

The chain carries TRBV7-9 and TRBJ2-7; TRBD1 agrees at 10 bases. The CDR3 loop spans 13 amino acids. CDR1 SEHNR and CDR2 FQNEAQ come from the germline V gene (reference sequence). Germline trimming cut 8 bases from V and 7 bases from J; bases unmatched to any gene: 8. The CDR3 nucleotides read TGTGCCAGCCGCGGGACAGGGGTGGGGGAGCAGTACTTC. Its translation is CASRGTGVGEQYF. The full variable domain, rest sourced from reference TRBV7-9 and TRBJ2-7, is DTGVSQNPRHKITKRGQNVTFRCDPISEHNRLYWYRQTLGQGPEFLTYFQNEAQLEKSRLLSDRFSAERPKGSFSTLEIQRTEQGDSAMYLCASRGTGVGEQYFGPGTRLTVT.

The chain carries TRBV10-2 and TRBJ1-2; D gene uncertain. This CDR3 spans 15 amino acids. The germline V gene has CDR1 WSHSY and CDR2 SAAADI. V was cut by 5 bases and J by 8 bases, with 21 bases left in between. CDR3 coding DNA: TGCGCCAGCAGTCAGGAACAGCTAACAACGGGAGGCTACACCTTC. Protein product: CASSQEQLTTGGYTF.

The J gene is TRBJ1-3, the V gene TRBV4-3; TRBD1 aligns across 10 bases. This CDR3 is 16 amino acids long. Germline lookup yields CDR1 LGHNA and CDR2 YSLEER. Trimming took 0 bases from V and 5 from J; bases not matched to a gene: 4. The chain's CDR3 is CASSQETGGFRNTIYF. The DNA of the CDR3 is TGCGCCAGCAGCCAAGAGACAGGGGGCTTTAGAAACACCATATATTTT.

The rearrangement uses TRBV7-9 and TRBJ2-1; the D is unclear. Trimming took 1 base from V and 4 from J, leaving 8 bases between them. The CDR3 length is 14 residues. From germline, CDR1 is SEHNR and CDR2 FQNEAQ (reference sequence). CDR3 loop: CASSLDWQYNEQFF. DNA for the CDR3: TGTGCCAGCAGCTTAGATTGGCAGTACAATGAGCAGTTCTTC.

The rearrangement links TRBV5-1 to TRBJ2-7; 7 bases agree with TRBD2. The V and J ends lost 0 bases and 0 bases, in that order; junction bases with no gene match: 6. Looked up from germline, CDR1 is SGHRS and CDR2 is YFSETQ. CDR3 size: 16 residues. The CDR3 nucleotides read TGCGCCAGCAGCTTGGGGTTTGGCGGGAGCTCCTACGAGCAGTACTTC. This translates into CASSLGFGGSSYEQYF.

CDR3 loop: CASSPPVASTDTQYF. The CDR3 nucleotides are TGTGCCAGCAGCCCGCCTGTGGCTAGCACAGATACGCAGTATTTT. The J gene is TRBJ2-3, the V gene TRBV4-2; D unresolved. V dropped 4 bases and J dropped 0 bases, with 11 bases sitting between them. Germline V gene sequence: CDR1 LGHNA, CDR2 YNFKEQ. This CDR3 is 15 amino acids long.

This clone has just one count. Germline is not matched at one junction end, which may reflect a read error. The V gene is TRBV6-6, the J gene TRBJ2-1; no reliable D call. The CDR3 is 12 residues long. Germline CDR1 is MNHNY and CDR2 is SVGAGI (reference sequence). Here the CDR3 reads CASKRSYNEQFF. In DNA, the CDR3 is TGTGCAAGCAAGAGGTCCTACAATGAGCAGTTCTTC.

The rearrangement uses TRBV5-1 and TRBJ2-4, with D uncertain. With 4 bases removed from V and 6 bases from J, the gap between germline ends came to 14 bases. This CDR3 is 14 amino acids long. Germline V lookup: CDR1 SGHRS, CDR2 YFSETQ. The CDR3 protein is CASSPDGRGNIQYF. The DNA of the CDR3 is TGCGCCAGCAGCCCTGACGGTCGCGGAAACATTCAGTACTTC.

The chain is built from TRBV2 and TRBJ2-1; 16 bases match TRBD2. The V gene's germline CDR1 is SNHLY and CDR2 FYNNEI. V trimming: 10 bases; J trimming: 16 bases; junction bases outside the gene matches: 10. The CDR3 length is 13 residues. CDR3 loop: CATRGLAGGSVFF. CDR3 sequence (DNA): TGTGCCACCCGGGGACTAGCGGGAGGGTCGGTTTTCTTC.

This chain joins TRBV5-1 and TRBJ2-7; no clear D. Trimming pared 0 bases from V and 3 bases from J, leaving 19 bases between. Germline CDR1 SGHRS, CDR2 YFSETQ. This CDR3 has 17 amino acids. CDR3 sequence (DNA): TGCGCCAGCAGCTTGGTAGGTAGACCGGTAGGGCACTACGAGCAGTACTTC. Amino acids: CASSLVGRPVGHYEQYF.

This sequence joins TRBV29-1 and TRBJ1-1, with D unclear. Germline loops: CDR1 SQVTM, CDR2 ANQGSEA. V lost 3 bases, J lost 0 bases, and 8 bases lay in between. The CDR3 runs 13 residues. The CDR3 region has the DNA TGCAGCGTTGATAAATTCATGAACACTGAAGCTTTCTTT. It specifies CSVDKFMNTEAFF. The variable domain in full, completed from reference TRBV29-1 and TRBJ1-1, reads SAVISQKPSRDICQRGTSLTIQCQVDSQVTMMFWYRQQPGQSLTLIATANQGSEATYESGFVIDKFPISRPNLTFSTLTVSNMSPEDSSIYLCSVDKFMNTEAFFGQGTRLTVV.

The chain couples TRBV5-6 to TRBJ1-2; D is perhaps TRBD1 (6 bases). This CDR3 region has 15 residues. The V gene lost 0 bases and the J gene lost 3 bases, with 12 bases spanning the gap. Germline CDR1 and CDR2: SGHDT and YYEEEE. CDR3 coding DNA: TGTGCCAGCAGCTTGGATCCCCGGACAGACTATGGCTACACCTTC. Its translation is CASSLDPRTDYGYTF.